This TCR beta chain was sequenced for a study of cytomegalovirus exposure and HLA in healthy donors (dated 2017 in TCRdb). In the study overall: An earlier analysis of several hundred of the donors reported approximately 280 Gb of sequence data and 117 million unique TCR beta sequences obtained from about 180 million T cells. To decide whether each TCR beta V gene segment behaved as functional or pseudogenic, an earlier analysis of 587 of the donors relied on high-throughput TCR beta sequencing. A later analysis re-analyzed previously published TCR beta repertoires from hundreds of donors and added high-resolution HLA genotyping to study TCR occurrence patterns. The later analysis used no new phenotypic data to find candidate immune exposures, relying instead on TCR beta sequences and their occurrence across donors. The number of typed donors differed by locus: about 620-640 for A, B, C, DRB1 and DQB1; some 540 for DQA1; over 600 for DPA1; and some 470 for DPB1. Across around 400 genotyped donors of the cohort, an average of about 240,000 unique TCR beta nucleotide sequences per donor were sequenced, and roughly a sixth of those sequences were non-productive. Both class I and class II loci were covered by HLA typing, at four-digit resolution. The T cell repertoires of around 730 subjects were profiled by immunosequencing and related to cytomegalovirus serostatus. An early release covering 550 to 650 HLA-typed donors comprised about 300 gigabases of sequencing data and 85 million or so unique TCR sequences. The study aimed to test whether cataloging public T cell receptors could reveal signatures of past pathogen exposure. Alongside the repertoire data, information on donor age, sex, ethnicity and CMV serostatus was compiled. Of the roughly 400 genotyped donors, 65% to 90% were placed in the genetic ancestry cluster associated with self-reported Caucasian donors. High-throughput TCR immunosequencing, statistical association of individual TCRs with disease status, and machine learning were combined to predict cytomegalovirus infection status. Four to six DR-DQ haplotypes were handled as single units for association and clustering, since linkage in the cohort was strong. Besides the first cohort of more than 650 subjects, a separate validation cohort made up of over a hundred different subjects was used. Every repertoire in the discovery cohort had been generated on one and the same sequencing platform. A later genetic analysis used genome-wide SNP genotypes for about 65% of the roughly 700 donors, treating that subset as a discovery cohort. Overall results and qualifications from the work: An earlier analysis of approximately 530 of the donors showed that most TCR beta V segments appeared in productive rearrangements either about 87% or about 30% of the time, which broadly matched IMGT annotations. When HLA alleles, especially DR and DQ, strongly co-occurred, attributing TCR associations to individual alleles was difficult. In this cohort, only TCR beta chains were sequenced, and detectable features were limited by the absence of alpha or paired-chain data. Roughly uniform sequencing depth across donors was assumed in presence/absence analyses, although this assumption may not hold. In both the original and validation cohorts, the classifier was reported to diagnose cytomegalovirus status with high specificity and sensitivity. According to a later analysis, TCR association rates differed among HLA loci, with DRB1 alleles showing the most associated TCRs and HLA-C alleles showing the fewest. The study gave a list of over 150 TCR beta chains associated with cytomegalovirus. According to the authors, the approach could potentially be generalized to other disease states and immunological phenotypes. A later genetic analysis associated a missense DCLRE1C variant with V-gene and J-gene trimming of TCR beta chains, and an independent cohort replicated the association. Because counts were too low, more than 15 rarely observed V segments, including chromosome 9 orphons, were left out of the earlier analysis of 500 to 650 of the donors. In a later analysis, HLA-associated TCR beta chains showed more clonal expansion and lower generation probabilities than non-associated chains that were equally common. Most TCR sequences were observed very rarely across donors, whereas some public TCRs were present in many individuals. A further reported finding was that TCR beta sequences accurately predicted the HLA-A and HLA-B alleles for most subjects in the first cohort. In a later analysis, most CMV-associated TCR beta chains were found to appear HLA-restricted, with HLA associations seemingly driven largely by CMV exposure. Specific HLA alleles were associated with more than 15,000 TCR beta sequences at a false discovery rate of 0.05 in a later analysis. A cluster of highly shared sequence variants was judged likely to be a technical artifact of the sequencing pipeline. According to a later analysis, parvovirus B19, influenza, CMV and Epstein-Barr virus appeared linked to several top co-occurrence clusters. Linkage disequilibrium might explain the correlated functional status among segregating V segments, but an unknown experimental factor could not be ruled out. Because HLA typing was unavailable for some donors at each locus, only the typed subset was used in association tests. Because the 87-base-pair reads could not distinguish some IMGT-functional V segments, including TRBV6-2 and TRBV6-3, those segments were excluded. Immune exposure information for the cohort was limited to CMV serostatus. According to a later genetic analysis, donors in an Asian-associated ancestry cluster had fewer N-insertions in productive TCRs than the approximately 670-donor mean. A few of the identified cytomegalovirus-associated TCR beta chains were confirmed in vitro to be specific for cytomegalovirus antigens.

In total, over 600 healthy bone marrow donors made up the cohort. At the time of sampling, all cohort members were nominally healthy, though unrecorded immune exposures were likely present. The donor was CMV seronegative and was included in the group of 352 seronegative cohort members. Each donor provided a peripheral blood sample, and peripheral blood mononuclear cells were used for TCR beta sequencing. The Qiagen DNeasy Blood Extraction Kit was used to extract genomic DNA from the blood cell samples. As regards this clone: Its antigen is currently not known. It has no much larger one-base neighbor in the sample; base qualities were not kept.

Preparation of the library involved the immunoSEQ multiplex PCR assay. For the multiplex PCR, a mixture combining 60 forward primers for TCR Vbeta segments and 13 reverse primers for TCR Jbeta segments was used. Amplification of the CDR3 region of rearranged TCR beta genes was performed with a multiplex PCR assay on genomic DNA. Amplified TCR beta libraries were sequenced as 87-base-pair reads on the Illumina HiSeq System. Per the original workflow: A later analysis counted around 72 million unique TCR beta chains across the 640 or so repertoires, and roughly 11 million of these chains were shared by at least two donors. To remove PCR and sequencing errors, raw reads were error-corrected and collapsed into unique sequences using a nearest-neighbor algorithm that merged closely related sequences. V, D and J gene segments were assigned by aligning CDR3 sequences to IMGT reference sequences. For a sequence to be retained, a match of at least six nucleotides to both a V gene segment and a J gene segment was required. A rearrangement counted as productive if the CDR3 had no stop codons and remained in frame with V and J, and every other rearrangement counted as non-productive. CDR3 was defined by IMGT convention, running from the second conserved V-encoded cysteine to the conserved J-encoded phenylalanine. The earlier analysis of some 540 of the donors excluded any sequence lacking an unambiguous match to a single V gene segment. An earlier analysis of 450 to 650 of the donors called V segments functional above 56.7% productive rearrangements and segregating when the between-donor standard deviation exceeded 5%. To diagnose cytomegalovirus status from the catalog of TCR beta chain sequences, a statistical classification framework was built. In a later analysis, V and J genes were assigned by comparing TCR nucleotide sequences against IMGT/GENE-DB human TR gene sequences. The TCRdist pipeline was used in a later analysis to assign CDR3 sequences and most-parsimonious VDJ recombination scenarios. In a later analysis, each TCR beta chain was defined by its CDR3 amino acid sequence together with its V-gene family, and reads lacking a unique V-gene family were excluded. A later analysis removed 500 to 650 highly shared, low-generation-probability nucleotide sequences to deal with suspected cross-contamination and a sequencing artifact. For each public chain, a later analysis derived a clonal expansion index from normalized ranks of inferred template counts within each repertoire. In a later analysis, generation probabilities were computed using a VDJ recombination model fitted to out-of-frame rearrangements, and the results were checked against IGoR. Hypergeometric tests were used in a later analysis to score TCR-TCR, TCR-HLA and TCR-CMV co-occurrence, with a repertoire-size bias correction applied to the TCR pairs. To estimate false discovery rates, a later analysis permuted the HLA or CMV assignments 20 times. A later analysis grouped co-occurring TCRs with DBSCAN, adding TCRdist sequence similarity when clustering within HLA-allele-positive subsets. Repertoires with fewer than 30,000 or more than 120,000 public chains were left out of co-occurrence clustering, as were five repertoires with anomalous nucleotide sharing. TCRdb provides this immuneACCESS table in a form limited to in-frame rearrangements. Some clones are lacking; in checked studies, under half of them reflect an unresolved V gene, and why the rest are absent is not known. V and J calls and clone size come straight from that table; D and trimming were deduced from the DNA. For this sample the table gives approximately 88,000 clones, of which 76% were detected only once. Around 1.4% of the sample goes to the ten largest clones.

The CDR3 runs 14 amino acids, cysteine and phenylalanine included. Only the CDR3 part of the read is kept: 42 bases, read in frame from the first base. Trimming costs V 9 bases and J 0 bases, and their ends lie 14 bases apart. According to the germline V gene (reference sequence), CDR1 reads LNHDA and CDR2 reads SQIVND. Input material: PBMCs. The chain is encoded by TRBV19 joined to TRBJ1-1; the D gene is perhaps TRBD1, from 5 matching bases. The clonotype originates from a male donor in good health and CMV-seronegative. The DNA sequence follows: TGTGCCAGCCTAGGAGGGGTAATGAACACTGAAGCTTTCTTT. It is translated as CASLGGVMNTEAFF.